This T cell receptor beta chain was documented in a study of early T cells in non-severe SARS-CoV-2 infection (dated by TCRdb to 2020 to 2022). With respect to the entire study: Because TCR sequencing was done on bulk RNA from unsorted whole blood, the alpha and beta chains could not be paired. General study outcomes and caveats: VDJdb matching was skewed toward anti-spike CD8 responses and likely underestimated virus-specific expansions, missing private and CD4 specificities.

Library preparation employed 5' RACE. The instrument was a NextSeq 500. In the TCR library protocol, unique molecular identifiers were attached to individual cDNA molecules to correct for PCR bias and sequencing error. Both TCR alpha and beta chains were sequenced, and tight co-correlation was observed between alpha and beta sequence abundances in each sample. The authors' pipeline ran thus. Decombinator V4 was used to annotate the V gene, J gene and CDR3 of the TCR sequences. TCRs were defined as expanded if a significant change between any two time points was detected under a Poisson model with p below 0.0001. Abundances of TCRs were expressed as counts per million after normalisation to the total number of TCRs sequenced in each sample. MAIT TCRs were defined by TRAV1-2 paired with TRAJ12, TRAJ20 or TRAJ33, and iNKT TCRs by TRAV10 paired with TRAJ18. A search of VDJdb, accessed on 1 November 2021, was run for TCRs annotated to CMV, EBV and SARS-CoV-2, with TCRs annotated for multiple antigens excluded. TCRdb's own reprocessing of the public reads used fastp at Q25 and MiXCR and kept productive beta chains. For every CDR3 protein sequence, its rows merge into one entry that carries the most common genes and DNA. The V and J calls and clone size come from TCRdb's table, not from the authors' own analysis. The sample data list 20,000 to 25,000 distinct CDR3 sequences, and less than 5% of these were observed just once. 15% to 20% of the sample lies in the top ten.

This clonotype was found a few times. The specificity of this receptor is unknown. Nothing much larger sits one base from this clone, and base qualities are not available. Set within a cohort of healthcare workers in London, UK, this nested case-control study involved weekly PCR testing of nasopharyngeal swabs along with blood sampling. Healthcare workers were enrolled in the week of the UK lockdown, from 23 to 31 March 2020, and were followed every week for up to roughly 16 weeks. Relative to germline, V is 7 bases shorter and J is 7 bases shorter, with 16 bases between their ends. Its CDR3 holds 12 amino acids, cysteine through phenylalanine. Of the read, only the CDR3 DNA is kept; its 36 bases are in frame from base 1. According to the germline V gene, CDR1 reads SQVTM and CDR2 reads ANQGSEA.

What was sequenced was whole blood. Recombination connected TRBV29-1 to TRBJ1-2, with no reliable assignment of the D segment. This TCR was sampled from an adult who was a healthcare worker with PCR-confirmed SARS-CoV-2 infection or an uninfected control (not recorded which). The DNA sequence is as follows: TGCAGCGCCTCAACGAGCGGAGTTGGCTACACCTTC. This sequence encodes CSASTSGVGYTF.